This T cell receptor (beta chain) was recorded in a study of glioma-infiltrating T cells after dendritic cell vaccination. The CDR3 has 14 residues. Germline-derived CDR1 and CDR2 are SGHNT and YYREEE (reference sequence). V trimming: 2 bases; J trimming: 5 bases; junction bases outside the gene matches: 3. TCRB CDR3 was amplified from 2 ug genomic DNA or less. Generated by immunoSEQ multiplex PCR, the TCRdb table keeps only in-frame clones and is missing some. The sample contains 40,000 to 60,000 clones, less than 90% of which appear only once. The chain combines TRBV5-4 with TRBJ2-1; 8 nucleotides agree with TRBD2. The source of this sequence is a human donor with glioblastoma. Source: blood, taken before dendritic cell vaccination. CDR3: CASSLRLANNEQFF. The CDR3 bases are TGTGCCAGCAGCTTACGACTAGCGAACAATGAGCAGTTCTTC.